These 11 T cell receptor beta chains came from one sample sequenced in a study of blood T cell repertoires in COVID-19. Repertoires were generated with immunoSEQ multiplex PCR, while TCRdb's copy carries only in-frame clones and drops some. The sample carries about 160,000 clones, approximately 86% recorded once. The material sequenced was peripheral blood. These receptor sequences come from a woman aged 55-70 years with active or convalescent COVID-19.

The genes are TRBV10-1 and TRBJ1-1; 7 bases line up with TRBD1. CDR1 is WNHNN, CDR2 SYGVQD, per germline (reference sequence). The length of the CDR3 is 17 residues. Germline trimming cut 0 bases from V and 0 bases from J; bases unmatched to any gene: 7. This CDR3 is CASSESGTDYMNTEAFF. The CDR3 bases are TGCGCCAGCAGTGAGTCCGGGACAGATTACATGAACACTGAAGCTTTCTTT.

This chain links TRBV10-3 with TRBJ2-7; unclear D gene. Between the trimmed V and J ends, which lost 9 bases and 0 bases, there was a span of 6 bases. The CDR3 is 11 amino acids. Germline V gene data show CDR1 as ENHRY and CDR2 as SYGVKD. As DNA, the CDR3 is TGTGCCATTATGAGCTCCTACGAGCAGTACTTC. As protein: CAIMSSYEQYF.

J is TRBJ2-3 and V is TRBV18; 9 nucleotides align to TRBD2. Germline CDR1 and CDR2: KGHSH and LQKENI. CDR3 length: 16 residues. Trimming at V came to 2 bases and at J to 6 bases, leaving 9 bases not matched to a gene. CDR3 region: CASSPYGLAPMDTQYF. The CDR3 bases are TGTGCCAGCTCACCATATGGACTAGCGCCGATGGATACGCAGTATTTT.

Notes on this clone: Germline and junction disagree at one end, which may indicate a read error. The CDR3 DNA is TGTGCCAGCAGCCGGGGGATAGAAAGGGAACACTTC. The encoded protein is CASSRGIEREHF. The chain uses TRBV12-3 or TRBV12-4 and TRBJ2-5, with a weak D call TRBD2 (6 bases). This CDR3 spans 12 amino acids.

In nucleotides, the CDR3 is TGTGCCAGCTCACCCACGGGAAGTACTTACGAGCAGTACTTC. Its protein is CASSPTGSTYEQYF. This chain joins TRBV18 and TRBJ2-7, with D tentatively TRBD2 (5 bases). The CDR3 runs 14 residues. From germline, CDR1 is KGHSH and CDR2 LQKENI. Trimming cost V 3 bases and J 4 bases, with 13 bases left between them.

The chain links TRBV5-1 to TRBJ1-5, with a tentative D call TRBD1 (6 bases). CDR1 is SGHRS and CDR2 is YFSETQ in the germline V gene. This CDR3 is built from 14 residues. V was shortened by 0 bases and J by 6 bases, with 10 bases between the two germline ends. CDR3 bases: TGCGCCAGCAGCTTGGGGGGGACACTTCAGCCCCAGCATTTT. As protein: CASSLGGTLQPQHF.

The chain employs TRBV19 and TRBJ1-1; TRBD1 is a possible D gene (6 bases). There are 16 residues in the CDR3. Trimming pared 9 bases from V and 1 base from J, leaving 21 bases between. Germline CDR1 reads LNHDA; CDR2 reads SQIVND (reference sequence). In DNA form, the CDR3 reads TGTGCCAGCCTGGACAGACTAATTAAAAAGAACACTGAAGCTTTCTTT. This encodes CASLDRLIKKNTEAFF.

This clone occurred a few times. V gene TRBV2 combines with J gene TRBJ1-1, with D unclear. The CDR3 loop spans 14 amino acids. CDR1 and CDR2 from the germline V gene are SNHLY and FYNNEI. V lost 4 bases, J lost 5 bases, and 14 bases lay in between. The CDR3 here is CASSVGLGITEAFF. The CDR3 nucleotides are TGTGCCAGCAGTGTAGGGCTCGGGATAACTGAAGCTTTCTTT.

CDR3 protein: CASRTNRDSYNEQFF. DNA of the CDR3: TGTGCCAGCAGGACAAACAGGGACTCCTACAATGAGCAGTTCTTC. J is TRBJ2-1 and V is TRBV7-2, with D perhaps matching TRBD1 (6 bases). Trimming pared 6 bases from V and 0 bases from J, leaving 12 bases between. The germline V gene encodes CDR1 SGHTA and CDR2 FQGNSA. The CDR3 is made up of 15 amino acids.

The rearrangement joins TRBV10-3 to TRBJ1-6, with TRBD1 identical over 7 bases. This CDR3 is built from 17 residues. The V gene end was trimmed by 5 bases and the J gene end by 5 bases; junction bases not matched to a gene: 12. Germline lookup yields CDR1 ENHRY and CDR2 SYGVKD. The CDR3, as DNA: TGTGCCATCAGTAGGATCCCGGGACAGCCAGATAATTCACCCCTCCACTTT. Translating gives CAISRIPGQPDNSPLHF.

The rearrangement links TRBV24-1 to TRBJ2-1; 10 bases agree with TRBD1. The CDR3 is 14 residues long. V dropped 10 bases and J dropped 6; count of bases not matched to a gene: 8. Germline assignment: CDR1 KGHDR and CDR2 SFDVKD. The CDR3 loop reads CATEPGQGINEQFF. CDR3 coding DNA: TGTGCCACTGAACCGGGACAGGGGATCAATGAGCAGTTCTTC.